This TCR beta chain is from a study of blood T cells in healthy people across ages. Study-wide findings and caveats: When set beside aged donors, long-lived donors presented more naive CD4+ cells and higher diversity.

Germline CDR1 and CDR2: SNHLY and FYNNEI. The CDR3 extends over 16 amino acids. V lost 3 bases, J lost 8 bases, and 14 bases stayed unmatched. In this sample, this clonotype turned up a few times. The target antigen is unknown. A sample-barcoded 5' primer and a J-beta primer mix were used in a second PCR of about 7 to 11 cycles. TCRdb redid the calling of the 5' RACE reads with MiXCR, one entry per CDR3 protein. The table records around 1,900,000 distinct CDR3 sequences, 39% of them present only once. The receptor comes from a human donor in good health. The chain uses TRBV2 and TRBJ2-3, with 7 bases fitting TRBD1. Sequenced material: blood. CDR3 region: CASSDEVGQRRGTQYF. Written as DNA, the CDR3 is TGTGCCAGCAGTGATGAGGTGGGACAGCGACGGGGTACGCAGTATTTT.